This paragraph covers one T cell receptor (beta chain) sequence. Its antigen is as yet unknown. The data derive from a study of blood T cells in healthy people across ages. Overall study findings and caveats: Donor CMV status, an unknown factor, possibly confounded changes in expanded clonotypes. In these data, TCR beta diversity tracked strongly with naive T cell percentage.

A second about 6 to 11 cycle PCR used barcoded and J-beta primers. One entry per CDR3 protein, called by TCRdb with MiXCR from the 5' RACE reads. The table has hundreds of thousands of distinct CDR3 sequences, 29% seen once. The J segment lost 5 bases and the V segment lost 5 bases, leaving 13 bases of the junction unmatched. The CDR3 is 16 residues long. CDR1 SEHNR and CDR2 FQNEAQ come from the germline V gene (reference sequence). Donor samples were obtained from healthy Caucasian individuals from Russia, aged about 6 to 95. Every donor gave around 10 milliliters of peripheral blood. The sequencing input was blood. The receptor was derived from an elderly woman in good health. The genes are TRBV7-9 and TRBJ2-5; TRBD2 matches 8 bases. Here the CDR3 DNA reads TGTGCCAGCAGCACCCGTACCGGGACTAGGGGCGAGACCCAGTACTTC. Translating it yields CASSTRTGTRGETQYF. The entire variable domain, with the rest obtained from reference TRBV7-9 and TRBJ2-5, is as follows: DTGVSQNPRHKITKRGQNVTFRCDPISEHNRLYWYRQTLGQGPEFLTYFQNEAQLEKSRLLSDRFSAERPKGSFSTLEIQRTEQGDSAMYLCASSTRTGTRGETQYFGPGTRLLVL.